The sequence of this T cell receptor (beta chain) was determined in a study of T cell responses to AZD1222 COVID-19 vaccine. About this clone itself: Its antigen is unknown.

Study-level points and caveats: Unmutated variant regions reportedly attract nearly half of all spike-specific TCRs. Repertoires were collected only later (after the peak T cell response had occurred). Following two doses of AZD1222, Spike-specific TCR breadth and depth rose. Females outnumbered males among donors, who were mostly white British; clonal diversity was possibly underestimated.

This CDR3 has 13 amino acids. V dropped 4 bases and J dropped 3 bases, with 8 bases sitting between them. Profiled with immunoSEQ multiplex PCR; TCRdb holds only in-frame clones, not every one. This table holds some 120,000 clones, over 75% found once. The chain carries TRBV12-3 or TRBV12-4 and TRBJ2-3; D may be TRBD1 (5 bases). Sequencing was performed on peripheral blood, taken on day 0 of AZD1222 vaccination. This receptor was obtained from an adult in good health. This CDR3 reads CASSWSGTDTQYF. The CDR3 nucleotides are TGTGCCAGCAGTTGGTCAGGGACAGATACGCAGTATTTT.